The 23 T cell receptor beta chains listed next were all sequenced from one sample in a study of beta chain features in type 1 diabetes. Sequenced material consisted of expressed TCRB transcripts (all of the isolated RNA was reverse transcribed). Produced via immunoSEQ multiplex PCR; TCRdb's table is partial and in-frame only. This sample has 130,000 to 150,000 clones, with roughly 53% found just once. Sequencing was performed on Tregs from blood. These receptors were collected from a man between 18 and 29 years old in good health.

The gene calls are TRBV5-1 and TRBJ2-5; 12 positions agree with TRBD2. Germline CDR1 SGHRS, CDR2 YFSETQ. The CDR3 covers 17 residues. V dropped 4 bases and J dropped 4; count of bases not matched to a gene: 11. CDR3 region: CASSTGLAGGGRETQYF. The CDR3 region has the DNA TGCGCCAGCAGCACGGGCCTAGCGGGAGGGGGTCGAGAGACCCAGTACTTC. The complete variable domain, with remaining parts taken from reference TRBV5-1 and TRBJ2-5, reads KAGVTQTPRYLIKTRGQQVTLSCSPISGHRSVSWYQQTPGQGLQFLFEYFSETQRNKGNFPGRFSGRQFSNSRSEMNVSTLELGDSALYLCASSTGLAGGGRETQYFGPGTRLLVL.

This clone was found a few times. V usage is TRBV5-4 and J usage is TRBJ1-6, with TRBD1 matching 8 bases. The CDR3 runs 13 residues. V lost 8 bases to trimming and J lost 10 bases; unmatched junction nucleotides: 8. Germline values: CDR1 SGHNT, CDR2 YYREEE (reference sequence). The CDR3 spells CASNRDRTSPLHF. The CDR3 nucleotides read TGTGCCAGTAACCGGGACAGGACATCACCCCTCCACTTT.

The CDR3 region has the DNA TGCGCCAGCAGCCTCTTTAGCAGATCGAACACCGGGGAGCTGTTTTTT. Translating gives CASSLFSRSNTGELFF. V usage is TRBV4-1 and J usage is TRBJ2-2; the D is unclear. CDR3 size: 16 residues. The germline CDR1 and CDR2 sequences are MGHRA and YSYEKL. Between the trimmed V and J ends, which lost 4 bases and 0 bases, there was a span of 12 bases.

This clone was recorded a few times. The chain links TRBV18 to TRBJ1-2; 9 bases match TRBD1. J was trimmed by 8 bases and V by 5 bases; bases with no gene match: 6. Germline values: CDR1 KGHSH, CDR2 LQKENI. CDR3 length equals 13 residues. This chain's CDR3 is CASSSYRGQGYTF. The CDR3 DNA is TGTGCCAGCTCATCCTACAGGGGGCAAGGCTACACCTTC.

The genes are TRBV19 and TRBJ2-1; 8 positions match TRBD2. V lost 2 bases, J lost 6 bases, and 6 bases stayed unmatched. The CDR3 runs 15 residues. Per germline, CDR1 LNHDA and CDR2 SQIVND (reference sequence). The CDR3 loop reads CASSISGLGSNEQFF. For the CDR3, the DNA is TGTGCCAGTAGTATATCGGGACTAGGGAGCAATGAGCAGTTCTTC.

This clone has just one count. The chain recombines TRBV7-2 with TRBJ2-5, with D tentatively TRBD1 (6 bases). This CDR3 spans 14 amino acids. Germline CDR1 SGHTA, CDR2 FQGNSA. Trimming left V 7 bases short and J 1 base short, with 13 bases between. Here the CDR3 reads CASNLGQPQETQYF. The CDR3, as DNA: TGTGCCAGCAACCTTGGACAGCCCCAAGAGACCCAGTACTTC. The full variable domain, in which reference TRBV7-2 and TRBJ2-5 provide the parts outside the CDR3, is GAGVSQSPSNKVTEKGKDVELRCDPISGHTALYWYRQSLGQGLEFLIYFQGNSAPDKSGLPSDRFSAERTGGSVSTLTIQRTQQEDSAVYLCASNLGQPQETQYFGPGTRLLVL.

V gene TRBV4-1 combines with J gene TRBJ2-7; 14 nucleotides align to TRBD2. The CDR3 spans 18 residues. Germline lookup yields CDR1 MGHRA and CDR2 YSYEKL. After removal of 4 bases from V and 5 bases from J, the junction contained 13 bases not matched to a gene. The CDR3 loop reads CASSPWTSGRSVGNEQYF. CDR3 coding DNA: TGCGCCAGCAGCCCATGGACTAGCGGGAGGTCCGTGGGGAACGAGCAGTACTTC.

The rearrangement links TRBV5-4 to TRBJ1-4; 9 bases are a match to TRBD1. The CDR3 runs 15 residues. V gave up 4 bases and J gave up 10 bases; unmatched junction bases: 11. CDR1 and CDR2 from the germline V gene are SGHNT and YYREEE (reference sequence). The DNA for the CDR3 is TGTGCCAGCAGCACACCCGGGACAGGGCGAGTAAAACTGTTTTTT. Amino acid sequence: CASSTPGTGRVKLFF. Full variable domain (missing parts from reference TRBV5-4 and TRBJ1-4): ETGVTQSPTHLIKTRGQQVTLRCSSQSGHNTVSWYQQALGQGPQFIFQYYREEENGRGNFPPRFSGLQFPNYSSELNVNALELDDSALYLCASSTPGTGRVKLFFGSGTQLSVL.

The rearrangement links TRBV18 to TRBJ1-5; no reliable D call. Germline V gene lookup returns CDR1 KGHSH and CDR2 LQKENI. The CDR3 covers 13 residues. With 5 bases removed from V and 1 base from J, the gap between germline ends came to 6 bases. The CDR3 is CASSVRSNQPQHF. Here the CDR3 DNA reads TGTGCCAGCTCAGTTAGAAGCAATCAGCCCCAGCATTTT.

The V gene is TRBV9, the J gene TRBJ2-7; D remains unclear. Germline V lookup: CDR1 SGDLS, CDR2 YYNGEE. This CDR3 comprises 14 residues. The V gene lost 4 bases and the J gene lost 2 bases, with 13 bases spanning the gap. The CDR3 here is CASSPRGYPYEQYF. The CDR3 DNA reads TGTGCCAGCAGCCCGCGAGGTTACCCCTACGAGCAGTACTTC.

This chain links TRBV13 with TRBJ2-6; D is uncertain. Germline V gene lookup returns CDR1 PRHDT and CDR2 FYEKMQ (reference sequence). The CDR3 consists of 12 residues. The V gene lost 4 bases and the J gene lost 5 bases, with 3 bases spanning the gap. The CDR3 DNA reads TGTGCCAGCAGCTACAGGGCCAACGTCCTGACTTTC. It codes for CASSYRANVLTF.

This clone was detected a few times. The V gene is TRBV7-8, the J gene TRBJ2-5; D possibly corresponds to TRBD1 (5 bases). This CDR3 is built from 15 residues. The ends were cut back, 2 bases at V and 4 bases at J, with 14 bases in the middle. Germline V gene data show CDR1 as SGHVS and CDR2 as FQNEAQ. CDR3 loop: CASSLNSYQGETQYF. CDR3 in DNA: TGTGCCAGCAGCTTAAACAGCTACCAGGGAGAGACCCAGTACTTC.

This chain joins TRBV18 and TRBJ2-7, with D unclear. V shed 3 bases and J shed 3 bases, with 6 bases lying between them. Germline CDR1 KGHSH, CDR2 LQKENI. This CDR3 is 12 amino acids long. CDR3 sequence reads: CASSPVGYEQYF. In nucleotides, the CDR3 is TGTGCCAGCTCACCGGTCGGCTACGAGCAGTACTTC.

The chain joins TRBV10-3 to TRBJ2-2; TRBD2 might be the D (6 bases). CDR3 length equals 17 residues. Trimming took off 6 bases at V and 4 bases at J, with 21 bases between the two ends. Germline lookup yields CDR1 ENHRY and CDR2 SYGVKD. This CDR3 is CAISGDGRASATGELFF. The CDR3 region has the DNA TGTGCCATCAGCGGGGACGGGAGAGCATCGGCCACCGGGGAGCTGTTTTTT.

This clone was recorded a few times. The CDR3 protein is CASRRDSNEKLFF. CDR3 coding DNA: TGCGCCAGCAGGCGGGACAGTAATGAAAAACTGTTTTTT. The V call is TRBV5-1, the J call TRBJ1-4; 7 bases are shared with TRBD1. V dropped 5 bases and J dropped 4; count of bases not matched to a gene: 2. Germline loops: CDR1 SGHRS, CDR2 YFSETQ. This CDR3 contains 13 residues.

This sequence joins TRBV5-1 and TRBJ2-7; 7 positions agree with TRBD1. The CDR3 contains 17 residues. Trimming removed 1 base from V and 0 bases from J; junction bases left unmatched: 10. Germline values: CDR1 SGHRS, CDR2 YFSETQ. Here the CDR3 reads CASSLMRQGYLSYEQYF. The CDR3 coding sequence is TGCGCCAGCAGCTTGATGAGACAGGGATACCTCTCCTACGAGCAGTACTTC.

The sample holds a few counts of this clone. The chain employs TRBV23-1 and TRBJ2-5; no clear D gene. TRBV23-1 is placed among ORFs of uncertain function. The length of the CDR3 is 13 residues. V was trimmed by 2 bases and J by 3 bases, leaving 7 bases between them. The DNA for the CDR3 is TGCGCCAGCAGTCAAATCGCGGAAGAGACCCAGTACTTC. It translates to CASSQIAEETQYF.

This clone was seen just once. The J gene is TRBJ2-3, the V gene TRBV5-1, with 9 bases fitting TRBD2. The CDR3 is 14 residues long. CDR1 SGHRS and CDR2 YFSETQ come from the germline V gene. With 5 bases clipped from V and 5 bases from J, the junction kept 6 bases outside the gene matches. The CDR3 nucleotides read TGCGCCAGCAGAAGGGTAGCGGGAGAAGATACGCAGTATTTT. Translating gives CASRRVAGEDTQYF.

This chain uses TRBV7-6 with TRBJ1-2; maybe TRBD1 (5 bases). Trimming removed 3 bases at V and 4 bases at J, with 6 bases between. Germline CDR1 reads SGHVS; CDR2 reads FNYEAQ. The CDR3 runs to 12 residues. CDR3 in amino acids: CASSLTVYGYTF. Written as DNA, the CDR3 is TGTGCCAGCAGCTTGACAGTCTATGGCTACACCTTC.

The chain has TRBV10-3 and TRBJ2-7; 8 positions agree with TRBD1. The J segment lost 6 bases and the V segment lost 6 bases, leaving 1 base of the junction unmatched. This CDR3 comprises 11 residues. The germline CDR1 and CDR2 sequences are ENHRY and SYGVKD. The CDR3 DNA reads as TGTGCCATCAGCGACAGGGGCGAGCAGTACTTC. Amino acids: CAISDRGEQYF.

The chain recombines TRBV6-5 with TRBJ2-7; D uncertain. Germline loops: CDR1 MNHEY, CDR2 SVGAGI. The CDR3 is 16 residues long. The V end lost 3 bases, the J end lost 4 bases, and 19 bases lay between the germline ends. CDR3: CASSYSVRSREYEQYF. The CDR3 bases are TGTGCCAGCAGTTATTCAGTTAGGAGCCGAGAGTACGAGCAGTACTTC.

About this clone: The same CDR3 is also encoded by other DNA sequences in this sample. This sequence joins TRBV4-3 and TRBJ2-1; no clear D. From germline, CDR1 is LGHNA and CDR2 YSLEER. The CDR3 has 14 amino acids. Trimming removed 3 bases at V and 9 bases at J, with 15 bases between. The CDR3 DNA reads as TGCGCCAGCAGCCAGGGTCTTTATTGGAGTGAGCAGTTCTTC. Translation gives CASSQGLYWSEQFF.

This clone occurred once. J is TRBJ2-7 and V is TRBV6-5, with D perhaps TRBD1 (6 bases). Germline V lookup: CDR1 MNHEY, CDR2 SVGAGI. This CDR3 spans 16 amino acids. The germline V and J ends were trimmed by 0 bases and 3 bases, with 15 bases remaining between them. CDR3 sequence reads: CASSYSPRGHYYEQYF. The DNA of the CDR3 is TGTGCCAGCAGTTACTCACCCAGGGGACATTACTACGAGCAGTACTTC.